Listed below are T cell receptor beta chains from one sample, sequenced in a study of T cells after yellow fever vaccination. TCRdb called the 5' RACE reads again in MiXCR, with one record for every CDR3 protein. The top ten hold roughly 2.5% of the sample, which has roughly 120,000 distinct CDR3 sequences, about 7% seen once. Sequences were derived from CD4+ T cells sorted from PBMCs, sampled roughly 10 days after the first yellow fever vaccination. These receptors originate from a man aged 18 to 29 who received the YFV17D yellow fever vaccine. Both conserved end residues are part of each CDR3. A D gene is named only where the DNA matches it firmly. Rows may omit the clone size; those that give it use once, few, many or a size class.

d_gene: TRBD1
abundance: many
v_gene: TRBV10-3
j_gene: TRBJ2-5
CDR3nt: TGTGCCATCAGTGCAGGGACAGCCCAAGAGACCCAGTACTTC
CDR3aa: CAISAGTAQETQYF

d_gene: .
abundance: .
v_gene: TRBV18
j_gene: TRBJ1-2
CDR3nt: TGTGCCAGCTCACCAAATACAGGGCTCAACTATGGCTACACCTTC
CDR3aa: CASSPNTGLNYGYTF

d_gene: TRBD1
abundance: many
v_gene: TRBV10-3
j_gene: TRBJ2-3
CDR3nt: TGTGCCATCAGTGAGTCAAGGGGACAGGGCCTCAACTCGCGGTATTTT
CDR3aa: CAISESRGQGLNSRYF

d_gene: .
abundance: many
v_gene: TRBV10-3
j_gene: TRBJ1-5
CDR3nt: TGTGCCATCAGTGAGTATTTAGGCAATCAGCCCCAGCATTTT
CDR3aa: CAISEYLGNQPQHF

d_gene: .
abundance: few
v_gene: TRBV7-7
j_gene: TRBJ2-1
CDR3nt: TGTGCCAGCAGCCCCGGACAGCAGAGGAATGAGCAGTTCTTC
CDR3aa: CASSPGQQRNEQFF

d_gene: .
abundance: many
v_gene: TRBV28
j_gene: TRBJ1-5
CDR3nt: TGTGCCAGCAGTCTGGGATCTAATAATCAGCCCCAGCATTTT
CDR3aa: CASSLGSNNQPQHF

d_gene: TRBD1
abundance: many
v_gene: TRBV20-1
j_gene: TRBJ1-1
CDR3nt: TGCAGTGCTAGCAGACAGGGGCAGAAAGCTTTCTTT
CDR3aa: CSASRQGQKAFF

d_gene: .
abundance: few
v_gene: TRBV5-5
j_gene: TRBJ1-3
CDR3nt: TGTGCCAGCAGCCGGGGCGGAGGTGGAAACACCATATATTTT
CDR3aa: CASSRGGGGNTIYF

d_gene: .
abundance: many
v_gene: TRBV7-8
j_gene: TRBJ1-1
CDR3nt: TGTGCCAGCACCGTTTCCTCAAACCCGCTGGGCACTGAAGCTTTCTTT
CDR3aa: CASTVSSNPLGTEAFF

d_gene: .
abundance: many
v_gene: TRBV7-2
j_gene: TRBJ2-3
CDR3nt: TGTGCCAGCAGCTCCAAGCGGCCAAGCACAGATACGCAGTATTTT
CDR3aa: CASSSKRPSTDTQYF

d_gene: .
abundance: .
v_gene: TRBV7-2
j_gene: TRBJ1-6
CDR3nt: TGTGCCAGCAGCCAGGACAGTTATAATTCACCCCTCCACTTT
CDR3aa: CASSQDSYNSPLHF

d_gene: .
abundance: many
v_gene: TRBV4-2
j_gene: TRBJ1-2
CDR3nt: TGTGCCAGCAGCCAAGAGAGCTATGGCTACACCTTC
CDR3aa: CASSQESYGYTF

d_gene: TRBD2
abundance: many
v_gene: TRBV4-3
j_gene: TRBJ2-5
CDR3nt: TGCGCCAGCAGCCAAGATGATCGGCGGGGGAAAGAGACCCAGTACTTC
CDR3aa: CASSQDDRRGKETQYF

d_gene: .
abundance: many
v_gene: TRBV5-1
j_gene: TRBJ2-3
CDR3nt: TGCGCCAGCAGCTACCGACGGGGGACAGATACGCAGTATTTT
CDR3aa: CASSYRRGTDTQYF

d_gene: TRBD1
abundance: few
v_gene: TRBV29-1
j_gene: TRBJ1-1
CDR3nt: TGCATCGCAAAGAAGGGGGCTGAGAACACTGAAGCTTTCTTT
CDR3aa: CIAKKGAENTEAFF

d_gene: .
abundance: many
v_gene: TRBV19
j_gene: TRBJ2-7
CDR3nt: TGTGCCAGTAGTACCCTACAGTCCTACGAGCAGTACTTC
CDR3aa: CASSTLQSYEQYF

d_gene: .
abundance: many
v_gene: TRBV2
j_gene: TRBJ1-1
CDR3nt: TGTGCCAGCAGCAAGTGGGGGAGCAACGTCGTAGCTTTCTTT
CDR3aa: CASSKWGSNVVAFF

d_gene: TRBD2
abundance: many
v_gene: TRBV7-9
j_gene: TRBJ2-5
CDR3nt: TGTGCCAGCAGCAGAGGGACTAGCCCCCAAGAGACCCAGTACTTC
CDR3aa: CASSRGTSPQETQYF

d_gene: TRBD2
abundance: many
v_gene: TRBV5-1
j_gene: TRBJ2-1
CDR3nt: TGCGCCAGCAGCTTGGGGACTAGCGCATACAATGAGCAGTTCTTC
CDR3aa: CASSLGTSAYNEQFF

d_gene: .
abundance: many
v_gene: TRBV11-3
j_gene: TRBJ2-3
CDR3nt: TGTGCCAGCAGCTTAGAGCGATCGGGCCAGACCCAAAATACGCAGTATTTT
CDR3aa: CASSLERSGQTQNTQYF

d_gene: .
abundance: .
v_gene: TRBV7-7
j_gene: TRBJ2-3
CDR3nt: TGTGCCAGCAGCCGCGGACAGTACACAGATACGCAGTATTTT
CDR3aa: CASSRGQYTDTQYF

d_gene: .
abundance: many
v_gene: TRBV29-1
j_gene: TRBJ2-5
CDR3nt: TGCAGCCTGGGGGTGGCGGAGACCCAGTACTTC
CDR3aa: CSLGVAETQYF

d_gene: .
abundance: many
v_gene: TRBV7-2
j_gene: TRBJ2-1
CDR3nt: TGTGCCAGCAGCCCTTCTTGGGTTAGCGATGAGCAGTTCTTC
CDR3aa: CASSPSWVSDEQFF

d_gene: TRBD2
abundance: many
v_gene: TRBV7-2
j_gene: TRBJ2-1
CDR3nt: TGTGCCAGCAGCCCTAACGGGGGGGACTACAATGAGCAGTTCTTC
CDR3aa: CASSPNGGDYNEQFF

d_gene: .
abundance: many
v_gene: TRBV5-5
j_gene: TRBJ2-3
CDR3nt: TGTGCCAGCAGCCAGGCCCCTGGGGGAAACGCAGATACGCAGTATTTT
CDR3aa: CASSQAPGGNADTQYF

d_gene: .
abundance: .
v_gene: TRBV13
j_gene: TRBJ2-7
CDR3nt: TGTGCCAGCAGCTTTTATAGCCGGGGGGCCTCCTACGAGCAGTACTTC
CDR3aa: CASSFYSRGASYEQYF

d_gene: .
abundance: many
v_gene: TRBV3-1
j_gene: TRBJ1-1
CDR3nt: TGTGCCAGCAGCCAAATTTCAGGGTCTGGCACTGAAGCTTTCTTT
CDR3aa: CASSQISGSGTEAFF

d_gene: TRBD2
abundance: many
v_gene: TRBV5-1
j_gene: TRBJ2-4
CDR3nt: TGCGCCAGCAGCATCCAGCGGGGGGCGGAAAACATTCAGTACTTC
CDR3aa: CASSIQRGAENIQYF

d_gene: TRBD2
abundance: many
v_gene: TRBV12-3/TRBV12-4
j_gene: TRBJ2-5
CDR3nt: TGTGCCAGCAGTCCCGGACTAGCGGGGGTTCCGTTGCAAGAGACCCAGTACTTC
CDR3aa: CASSPGLAGVPLQETQYF

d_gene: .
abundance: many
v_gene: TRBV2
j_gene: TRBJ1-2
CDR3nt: TGTGCCAGCAGTGAAAACAGGGCAGGCTACACCTTC
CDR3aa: CASSENRAGYTF

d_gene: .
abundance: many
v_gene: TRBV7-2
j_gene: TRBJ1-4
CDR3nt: TGTGCCAGCAGCTGGAGGGCCGCCTCGGCTAATGAAAAACTGTTTTTT
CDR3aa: CASSWRAASANEKLFF

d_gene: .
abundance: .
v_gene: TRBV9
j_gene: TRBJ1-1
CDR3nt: TGTGCCAGCAGCCCACGACAGATTAACACTGAAGCTTTCTTT
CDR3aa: CASSPRQINTEAFF

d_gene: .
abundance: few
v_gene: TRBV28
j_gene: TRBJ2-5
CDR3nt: TGTGCCAGTATGACCCCGGGACTCCAAGAGACCCAGTACTTC
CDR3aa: CASMTPGLQETQYF

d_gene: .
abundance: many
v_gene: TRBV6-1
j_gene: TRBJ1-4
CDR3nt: TGTGCCAGCAGTGAGGGCACGTGGTACGGGACTAATGAAAAACTGTTTTTT
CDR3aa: CASSEGTWYGTNEKLFF

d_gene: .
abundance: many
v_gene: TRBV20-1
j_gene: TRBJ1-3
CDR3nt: TGCAGTGCTAGGTTTCTGGGGACGGGTGGAAACACCATATATTTT
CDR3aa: CSARFLGTGGNTIYF

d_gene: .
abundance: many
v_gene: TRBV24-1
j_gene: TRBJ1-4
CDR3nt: TGTGCCACCAGTGATTCTTCGACAGCCCCGGGGGAAAAACTGTTTTTT
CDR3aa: CATSDSSTAPGEKLFF

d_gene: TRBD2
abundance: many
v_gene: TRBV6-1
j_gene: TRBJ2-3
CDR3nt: TGTGCCAGCAGAAAGGGACTAGCGGGGGGACAAGATACGCAGTATTTT
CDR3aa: CASRKGLAGGQDTQYF

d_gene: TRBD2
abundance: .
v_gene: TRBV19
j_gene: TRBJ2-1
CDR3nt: TGTGCCAGTAGTAAAACTAGCGGCGTAAACAATGAGCAGTTCTTC
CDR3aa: CASSKTSGVNNEQFF

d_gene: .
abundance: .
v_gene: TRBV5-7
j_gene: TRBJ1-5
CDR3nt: TGTGCCAGCAGCTTGGTTTGGGAATTTCGCCAGCCCCAGCATTTT
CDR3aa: CASSLVWEFRQPQHF

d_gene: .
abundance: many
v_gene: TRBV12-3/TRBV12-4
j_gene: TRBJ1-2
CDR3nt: TGTGCCAGCAGCTTCTACTCAGGGTTCTATGGCTACACCTTC
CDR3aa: CASSFYSGFYGYTF

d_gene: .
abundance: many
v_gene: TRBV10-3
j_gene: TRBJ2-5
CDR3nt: TGTGCCATCAGTGCCCGGGATCAAGAGACCCAGTACTTC
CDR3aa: CAISARDQETQYF

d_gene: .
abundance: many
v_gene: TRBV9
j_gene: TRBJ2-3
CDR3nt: TGTGCCAGCAGCGCCCCAACTAGCCCCATCACAGATACGCAGTATTTT
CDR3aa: CASSAPTSPITDTQYF

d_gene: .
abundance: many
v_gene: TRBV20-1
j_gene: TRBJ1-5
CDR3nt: TGCAGTGCTAGTGGGGGGGGCGGTCAGCCCCAGCATTTT
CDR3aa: CSASGGGGQPQHF

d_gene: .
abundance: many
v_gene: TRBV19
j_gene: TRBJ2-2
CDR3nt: TGTGCCAGTAGTGGGGTAGGGGGCACCGGGGAGCTGTTTTTT
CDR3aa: CASSGVGGTGELFF

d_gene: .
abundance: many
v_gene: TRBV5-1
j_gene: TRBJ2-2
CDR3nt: TGCGCCAGCAGCTTGAGGACGGATAGACCAACCGGGGAGCTGTTTTTT
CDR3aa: CASSLRTDRPTGELFF

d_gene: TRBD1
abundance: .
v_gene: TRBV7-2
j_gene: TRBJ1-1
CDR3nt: TGTGCCAGCAGCTCGGGACAGGGGGCTGGGGGGACTGAAGCTTTCTTT
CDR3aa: CASSSGQGAGGTEAFF